One sample yielded the 31 T cell receptor beta chains listed below, sequenced in a study of long-term antiretroviral therapy in people with HIV. immunoSEQ v3.0 was run at survey level. Clones were sequenced by immunoSEQ multiplex PCR, and TCRdb holds only the in-frame ones, with some missing. The sample consists of over 10,000 clones, about 87% of them appearing once. This specimen was unsorted PBMCs, taken 2.1 years after starting antiretroviral therapy. These receptors all stem from a woman aged 40 to 50 with HIV.

The genes are TRBV7-9 and TRBJ1-1; the match to TRBD1 covers 9 bases. CDR1 and CDR2 from the germline V gene are SEHNR and FQNEAQ (reference sequence). J gave up 1 base and V 2 bases, and 5 bases lay outside the gene matches. This CDR3 region has 16 residues. CDR3 bases: TGTGCCAGCAGCTTAAGGTCACAGGGGGCGAACACTGAAGCTTTCTTT. Its translation is CASSLRSQGANTEAFF.

V gene TRBV30 combines with J gene TRBJ1-1; D is ambiguous. This CDR3 contains 16 residues. V shed 3 bases and J shed 0 bases, with 17 bases lying between them. CDR1 and CDR2 from the germline V gene are GTSNPN and SVGIG (reference sequence). The CDR3 nucleotides are TGTGCCTGGAGGCAGTTTACGTACATTATGAACACTGAAGCTTTCTTT. Its protein product is CAWRQFTYIMNTEAFF.

This chain uses TRBV30 with TRBJ2-7, with D possibly being TRBD1 (5 bases). Trimming removed 4 bases at V and 1 base at J, with 11 bases between. The CDR3 consists of 13 residues. The germline CDR1 and CDR2 sequences are GTSNPN and SVGIG (reference sequence). The CDR3 region is CAWTWGTSYEQYF. DNA of the CDR3: TGTGCCTGGACCTGGGGCACTTCCTACGAGCAGTACTTC.

This chain connects TRBV10-3 to TRBJ2-7; D is ambiguous. Trimming stripped 5 bases from V and 5 bases from J, with 7 bases between. This CDR3 comprises 11 residues. In germline, CDR1 is ENHRY, CDR2 SYGVKD. CDR3 nucleotide sequence: TGTGCCATCAGTACCAGAGACGAGCAGTACTTC. Protein product: CAISTRDEQYF.

This rearrangement joins TRBV7-9 to TRBJ1-2; the D gene is possibly TRBD1 (5 bases). The CDR3 runs 16 residues. Germline lookup yields CDR1 SEHNR and CDR2 FQNEAQ (reference sequence). The V gene lost 4 bases and the J gene lost 1 base, with 16 bases spanning the gap. The chain's CDR3 is CASSSGRGTSNYGYTF. The CDR3 DNA reads TGTGCCAGCAGCTCGGGACGGGGTACGAGTAACTATGGCTACACCTTC.

The genes are TRBV2 and TRBJ2-2; D possibly corresponds to TRBD1 (6 bases). The CDR3 totals 15 residues. Between the trimmed V and J ends, which lost 4 bases and 2 bases, there was a span of 11 bases. The germline V gene encodes CDR1 SNHLY and CDR2 FYNNEI. The CDR3 sequence: CASSVTGLNTGELFF. The CDR3 DNA reads TGTGCCAGCAGTGTAACAGGGCTAAACACCGGGGAGCTGTTTTTT.

The rearrangement links TRBV9 to TRBJ1-1; D might be TRBD1 (6 bases). V lost 1 base and J 7 bases, leaving 20 bases between the germline ends. The CDR3 length is 16 residues. The germline V gene has CDR1 SGDLS and CDR2 YYNGEE. CDR3 nucleotides: TGTGCCAGCAGCGTATTGAGGGGGGCCGAAACGAATGAAGCTTTCTTT. This translates into CASSVLRGAETNEAFF. Looking up the rest from reference TRBV9 and TRBJ1-1 gives the full variable domain: DSGVTQTPKHLITATGQRVTLRCSPRSGDLSVYWYQQSLDQGLQFLIQYYNGEERAKGNILERFSAQQFPDLHSELNLSSLELGDSALYFCASSVLRGAETNEAFFGQGTRLTVV.

This chain joins TRBV18 and TRBJ2-3, with a tentative D call TRBD1 (5 bases). The CDR3 is 14 amino acids. V dropped 2 bases and J dropped 4 bases, with 10 bases sitting between them. The germline V gene has CDR1 KGHSH and CDR2 LQKENI. CDR3 loop: CASSPEGAADTQYF. For the CDR3, the DNA is TGTGCCAGCTCACCAGAAGGGGCTGCAGATACGCAGTATTTT.

The V and J genes are TRBV2 and TRBJ1-6; unclear D gene. The V end was cut by 1 base, the J end by 5 bases, with 12 bases between. Germline V gene sequence: CDR1 SNHLY, CDR2 FYNNEI. The CDR3 covers 16 residues. The CDR3 DNA reads TGTGCCAGCAGTGAAGGGACCCCTGGGAATAATTCACCCCTCCACTTT. It is translated as CASSEGTPGNNSPLHF.

This sequence joins TRBV7-9 and TRBJ2-1; 9 bases are a match to TRBD1. V shed 5 bases, J shed 2 bases, and the junction held 4 bases outside the gene matches. The CDR3 covers 15 residues. CDR1 and CDR2 from the germline V gene are SEHNR and FQNEAQ (reference sequence). The CDR3 loop reads CASSPQGATYNEQFF. The CDR3 DNA reads as TGTGCCAGCAGCCCACAGGGGGCTACCTACAATGAGCAGTTCTTC.

This clone has only one observation. The V and J genes are TRBV5-1 and TRBJ2-2; the D is unclear. Per the germline V gene, CDR1 is SGHRS and CDR2 is YFSETQ. Trimming stripped 0 bases from V and 1 base from J, with 4 bases between. The CDR3 extends over 14 amino acids. The CDR3 nucleotides are TGCGCCAGCAGCTTGGTAGGGAACACCGGGGAGCTGTTTTTT. Its protein product is CASSLVGNTGELFF.

The rearrangement uses TRBV7-9 and TRBJ1-5; tentatively, D is TRBD1 (5 bases). The length of the CDR3 is 12 residues. CDR1 is SEHNR, CDR2 FQNEAQ, per germline (reference sequence). The V end lost 1 base, the J end lost 7 bases, and 5 bases lay between the germline ends. CDR3 sequence (DNA): TGTGCCAGCAGCTTAGGGACACAGCCCCAGCATTTT. Translated, it gives CASSLGTQPQHF. Together with reference TRBV7-9 and TRBJ1-5, the CDR3 gives the full variable domain: DTGVSQNPRHKITKRGQNVTFRCDPISEHNRLYWYRQTLGQGPEFLTYFQNEAQLEKSRLLSDRFSAERPKGSFSTLEIQRTEQGDSAMYLCASSLGTQPQHFGDGTRLSIL.

The V call is TRBV15, the J call TRBJ1-2; no reliable D call. The germline gives CDR1 LNHNV, CDR2 YYDKDF (reference sequence). V was pared by 5 bases and J by 4 bases, with 5 bases between. This CDR3 comprises 11 residues. CDR3 sequence: CATSDGYGYTF. The CDR3 region has the DNA TGTGCCACCAGCGACGGCTATGGCTACACCTTC.

The chain couples TRBV9 to TRBJ1-2; 7 nucleotides agree with TRBD1. After removal of 6 bases from V and 2 bases from J, the junction contained 10 bases not matched to a gene. This CDR3 comprises 15 residues. Looked up from germline, CDR1 is SGDLS and CDR2 is YYNGEE. The DNA for the CDR3 is TGTGCCAGCAACCCAGGGGGGGCGGGGAACTATGGCTACACCTTC. Its protein product is CASNPGGAGNYGYTF.

V gene TRBV5-6 combines with J gene TRBJ1-2, with D possibly being TRBD1 (6 bases). The CDR3 has 14 residues. Between the trimmed V and J ends, which lost 0 bases and 4 bases, there was a span of 10 bases. CDR1 SGHDT and CDR2 YYEEEE come from the germline V gene. The chain's CDR3 is CASSLEGQIYGYTF. The CDR3 nucleotides read TGTGCCAGCAGCTTGGAAGGACAGATCTATGGCTACACCTTC.

The chain couples TRBV18 to TRBJ1-5; possible D gene TRBD1, 5 bases. Germline V lookup: CDR1 KGHSH, CDR2 LQKENI. This CDR3 has 16 amino acids. The V end was cut by 6 bases, the J end by 4 bases, with 19 bases between. CDR3 sequence reads: CASSPPGQGINQPQHF. CDR3 nucleotides: TGTGCCAGCTCCCCCCCCGGGCAGGGCATAAATCAGCCCCAGCATTTT.

The chain links TRBV5-1 to TRBJ2-6; the D is unclear. The CDR3 is 18 amino acids. Trimming stripped 4 bases from V and 0 bases from J, with 17 bases between. CDR1 and CDR2 from the germline V gene are SGHRS and YFSETQ. CDR3 sequence (DNA): TGCGCCAGCAGCCCCAATGCGGCGTCTCCCTCTGGGGCCAACGTCCTGACTTTC. Translating it yields CASSPNAASPSGANVLTF.

This rearrangement joins TRBV6-5 to TRBJ2-2, with D unclear. The CDR3 runs to 13 residues. Per the germline V gene, CDR1 is MNHEY and CDR2 is SVGAGI. V lost 4 bases and J 5 bases, leaving 8 bases between the germline ends. CDR3 nucleotide sequence: TGTGCCAGCAGTTCTACAGAAACCGGGGAGCTGTTTTTT. Amino acid sequence: CASSSTETGELFF.

This clone was detected only a few times. The chain recombines TRBV2 with TRBJ2-1, with D unclear. Germline-derived CDR1 and CDR2 are SNHLY and FYNNEI. V shed 7 bases and J shed 4 bases, with 11 bases lying between them. This CDR3 comprises 13 residues. This CDR3 reads CASKNRVYNEQFF. The CDR3 DNA reads TGTGCCAGCAAAAATCGGGTATACAATGAGCAGTTCTTC.

The chain joins TRBV5-1 to TRBJ2-7, with TRBD1 matching over 8 bases. The CDR3 runs 13 residues. Unmatched junction bases numbered 6, after V lost 7 bases and J lost 3 bases. CDR1 is SGHRS and CDR2 is YFSETQ in the germline V gene. Written as DNA, the CDR3 is TGCGCCAGCCGCTACGGGACAGGCTACGAGCAGTACTTC. Translation gives CASRYGTGYEQYF. The variable domain in full, with the rest retrieved from reference TRBV5-1 and TRBJ2-7, is KAGVTQTPRYLIKTRGQQVTLSCSPISGHRSVSWYQQTPGQGLQFLFEYFSETQRNKGNFPGRFSGRQFSNSRSEMNVSTLELGDSALYLCASRYGTGYEQYFGPGTRLTVT.

V gene TRBV25-1 combines with J gene TRBJ2-5; unclear D gene. V was shortened by 1 base and J by 4 bases, with 10 bases between the two germline ends. This CDR3 has 14 residues. CDR1 and CDR2 (germline): MGHDK, SYGVNS. For the CDR3, the DNA is TGTGCCAGCAGTGAATTAGGTTTCGGAGAGACCCAGTACTTC. Protein: CASSELGFGETQYF.

The J gene is TRBJ2-6, the V gene TRBV11-2, with 8 bases aligning to TRBD1. The CDR3 loop spans 17 amino acids. The ends lost 3 bases at V and 0 bases at J; junction bases unmatched: 4. Germline V gene sequence: CDR1 SGHAT, CDR2 FQNNGV. The CDR3 loop is CASSFTGGSSGANVLTF. The CDR3 DNA follows: TGTGCCAGCAGCTTTACAGGGGGGAGCTCTGGGGCCAACGTCCTGACTTTC.

The CDR3 protein is CASSLVGEIQETQYF. CDR3 bases: TGCGCCAGCAGCTTGGTTGGGGAGATCCAAGAGACCCAGTACTTC. The chain uses TRBV5-1 and TRBJ2-5; D is perhaps TRBD2 (5 bases). Germline CDR1 and CDR2: SGHRS and YFSETQ. This CDR3 has 15 amino acids. The V and J ends lost 0 bases and 1 base respectively, with 10 bases between them.

This chain joins TRBV1 and TRBJ1-2; TRBD1, the table's D call, lacks a check against the DNA. TRBV1 is noted as a pseudogene. The CDR3 extends over 18 amino acids. CDR3 protein: CTSSHQVLLTSPGYGYTF. DNA of the CDR3: TGCACCAGCAGCCATCAGGTTCTCCTAACCAGTCCCGGCTATGGCTACACCTTC.

CDR3 bases: TGTGCCAGCAGTGGGGACAGGGGCATCAATCAGCCCCAGCATTTT. Its translation: CASSGDRGINQPQHF. The chain couples TRBV2 to TRBJ1-5; 10 bases align to TRBD1. Trimming at V came to 4 bases and at J to 3 bases, leaving 3 bases not matched to a gene. CDR1 and CDR2 from the germline V gene are SNHLY and FYNNEI. The CDR3 loop spans 15 amino acids.

This clone occurred once. The rearrangement uses TRBV18 and TRBJ2-2, with D possibly matching TRBD1 (6 bases). V was pared by 2 bases and J by 5 bases, with 12 bases between. Germline-derived CDR1 and CDR2 are KGHSH and LQKENI. This CDR3 contains 15 residues. The chain's CDR3 is CASSPVRGNTGELFF. The CDR3 nucleotides read TGTGCCAGCTCACCAGTCAGGGGAAATACCGGGGAGCTGTTTTTT.

The chain couples TRBV19 to TRBJ1-2; D possibly corresponds to TRBD1 (6 bases). Germline CDR1 LNHDA, CDR2 SQIVND (reference sequence). The V gene lost 6 bases and the J gene lost 1 base, with 18 bases spanning the gap. This CDR3 comprises 16 residues. The CDR3 here is CASSLSKKGVNYGYTF. In nucleotides, the CDR3 is TGTGCCAGTAGCCTGTCAAAGAAGGGGGTTAACTATGGCTACACCTTC.

This chain connects TRBV6-5 to TRBJ2-7; unclear D gene. The V gene lost 0 bases and the J gene lost 0 bases, with 9 bases spanning the gap. Germline V gene sequence: CDR1 MNHEY, CDR2 SVGAGI. CDR3 size: 15 residues. This chain's CDR3 is CASSYSSYTSYEQYF. The CDR3 nucleotides read TGTGCCAGCAGTTACTCTTCGTACACCTCCTACGAGCAGTACTTC.

The chain couples TRBV5-1 to TRBJ2-5; no definite D call. Per germline, CDR1 SGHRS and CDR2 YFSETQ. V was cut by 0 bases and J by 0 bases, with 6 bases left in between. The CDR3 loop spans 14 amino acids. The CDR3: CASSLDWNQETQYF. In DNA form, the CDR3 reads TGCGCCAGCAGCTTGGACTGGAACCAAGAGACCCAGTACTTC.

The chain couples TRBV18 to TRBJ1-2, with D perhaps TRBD1 (5 bases). The V and J ends lost 2 bases and 1 base respectively, with 5 bases between them. CDR1 and CDR2 from the germline V gene are KGHSH and LQKENI. This CDR3 region has 13 residues. CDR3 bases: TGTGCCAGCTCACCAGGGGGTAACTATGGCTACACCTTC. Amino acids: CASSPGGNYGYTF.

The genes are TRBV7-9 and TRBJ1-1, with D perhaps TRBD1 (5 bases). CDR1 and CDR2 (germline): SEHNR, FQNEAQ (reference sequence). The germline V and J ends were trimmed by 3 bases and 1 base, with 12 bases remaining between them. The length of the CDR3 is 15 residues. The CDR3 spells CASSFGTSENTEAFF. The DNA of the CDR3 is TGTGCCAGCAGCTTCGGGACGTCGGAGAACACTGAAGCTTTCTTT.